This TCR beta chain was captured in a study of T cell changes during pregnancy in multiple sclerosis. Libraries were prepared by immunoSEQ multiplex PCR; TCRdb keeps only in-frame clonotypes and omits some of them. The sample yields about 41,000 clones, roughly nine tenths seen once. The V gene's germline CDR1 is MNHEY and CDR2 SVGAGI. Germline trimming cut 5 bases from V and 3 bases from J; bases unmatched to any gene: 5. CDR3 length: 14 amino acids. Material: CD4+ T cells from peripheral blood mononuclear cells, obtained in the first trimester of pregnancy. The TCR originated in a female donor with multiple sclerosis, enrolled in a pregnancy study. The rearrangement joins TRBV6-5 to TRBJ2-7, with 9 positions matching TRBD1. In DNA, the CDR3 is TGTGCCAGCAGTCAAGGACAGGGGCACTACGAGCAGTACTTC. It specifies CASSQGQGHYEQYF.